Shown below are 26 T cell receptor beta chains from a single sample sequenced in a study of blood T cell repertoires in COVID-19. Sequenced by immunoSEQ multiplex PCR; TCRdb stores in-frame clones only, minus some. In the table there are 65,000 to 95,000 clones, around 80% of which are singletons. The sequenced sample was peripheral blood. The receptors here all came from a woman between 45 and 60 years old with acute or convalescent COVID-19.

This chain connects TRBV12-3 or TRBV12-4 to TRBJ2-2; the D is unclear. Trimming cost V 6 bases and J 2 bases, with 7 bases left between them. The CDR3 runs 13 residues. DNA for the CDR3: TGTGCCAGCAGGCAGACAAACACCGGGGAGCTGTTTTTT. It encodes CASRQTNTGELFF.

To note about this clone: The junction and the germline gene differ at one end; a read error may be behind it. V and J are TRBV11-2 and TRBJ2-1; D uncertain. The germline V gene encodes CDR1 SGHAT and CDR2 FQNNGV. The CDR3 is 13 amino acids. For the CDR3, the DNA is TGTGCCAGCACCTTAAGAGGCTACAATGAGCAGTTCTTC. Protein sequence: CASTLRGYNEQFF.

The V call is TRBV7-6, the J call TRBJ1-5, with D tentatively TRBD1 (5 bases). The germline CDR1 and CDR2 sequences are SGHVS and FNYEAQ. The CDR3 contains 16 residues. V shed 1 base and J shed 2 bases, with 12 bases lying between them. This CDR3 reads CASSLGGGLGNQPQHF. CDR3 nucleotides: TGTGCCAGCAGCTTAGGGGGGGGTTTAGGCAATCAGCCCCAGCATTTT. Drawing the rest from reference TRBV7-6 and TRBJ1-5, the complete variable domain is GAGVSQSPRYKVTKRGQDVALRCDPISGHVSLYWYRQALGQGPEFLTYFNYEAQQDKSGLPNDRFSAERPEGSISTLTIQRTEQRDSAMYRCASSLGGGLGNQPQHFGDGTRLSIL.

V gene TRBV5-1 combines with J gene TRBJ1-6; a possible D gene is TRBD1 (5 bases). V dropped 0 bases and J dropped 7 bases, with 11 bases sitting between them. Germline V gives CDR1 SGHRS, CDR2 YFSETQ. This CDR3 comprises 15 residues. In DNA, the CDR3 is TGCGCCAGCAGCTTGGAGGCTGGGGGGAATTCACCCCTCCACTTT. Amino acids: CASSLEAGGNSPLHF. Together with reference TRBV5-1 and TRBJ1-6, the CDR3 gives the full variable domain: KAGVTQTPRYLIKTRGQQVTLSCSPISGHRSVSWYQQTPGQGLQFLFEYFSETQRNKGNFPGRFSGRQFSNSRSEMNVSTLELGDSALYLCASSLEAGGNSPLHFGNGTRLTVT.

The rearrangement joins TRBV5-1 to TRBJ2-7; D remains ambiguous. Trimming shortened V by 4 bases and J by 3 bases, and 8 bases separated the two germline ends. Germline CDR1 is SGHRS and CDR2 is YFSETQ. CDR3 length: 12 residues. The CDR3 loop is CASSVSFYEQYF. As DNA, the CDR3 is TGCGCCAGCAGCGTCTCCTTCTACGAGCAGTACTTC.

A single count supports this clone. This CDR3 reads CASSHRGGFEQYF. DNA for the CDR3: TGTGCCAGCAGCCACCGCGGGGGCTTCGAGCAGTACTTC. This chain connects TRBV3-1 (or the pseudogene TRBV3-2) to TRBJ2-7, with a possible D match to TRBD2 (7 bases). Germline CDR1 and CDR2: LGHDT and YNNKEL (reference sequence). This CDR3 contains 13 residues. The germline V and J ends were trimmed by 3 bases and 6 bases, with 12 bases remaining between them.

The rearrangement links TRBV4-2 to TRBJ2-7; 15 nucleotides match TRBD2. Germline lookup yields CDR1 LGHNA and CDR2 YNFKEQ. V gave up 3 bases and J gave up 6 bases; unmatched junction bases: 9. The CDR3 consists of 17 residues. This CDR3 reads CASSQGRTSGRASEQYF. For the CDR3, the DNA is TGTGCCAGCAGCCAGGGGAGGACTAGCGGGAGGGCCTCCGAGCAGTACTTC.

This chain joins TRBV7-2 and TRBJ2-7; 10 bases are shared with TRBD2. Germline V gene lookup returns CDR1 SGHTA and CDR2 FQGNSA. This CDR3 spans 16 amino acids. V lost 2 bases and J lost 7; bases outside the gene matches: 11. As DNA, the CDR3 is TGTGCCAGCAGCTTAACAGCGGGAGGGCCAATTTTGGAGCAGTACTTC. Residues: CASSLTAGGPILEQYF.

This clone was seen more than once but under ten times. V usage is TRBV25-1 and J usage is TRBJ1-2, with D possibly matching TRBD1 (5 bases). This CDR3 has 14 residues. Germline-derived CDR1 and CDR2 are MGHDK and SYGVNS. V was trimmed by 5 bases and J by 4 bases, leaving 14 bases between them. The CDR3 nucleotides read TGTGCCAGCAGTCCGCAGGGTCTTCCCTATGGCTACACCTTC. Translation gives CASSPQGLPYGYTF.

The genes are TRBV6-5 and TRBJ1-1; D remains ambiguous. Germline V gives CDR1 MNHEY, CDR2 SVGAGI. Trimming took off 4 bases at V and 2 bases at J, with 8 bases between the two ends. The CDR3 totals 13 residues. The CDR3 sequence is CASSFQFNTEAFF. DNA for the CDR3: TGTGCCAGCAGTTTCCAATTTAACACTGAAGCTTTCTTT.

This chain uses TRBV7-2 with TRBJ1-2; D gene unclear. V dropped 3 bases and J dropped 0 bases, with 14 bases sitting between them. The germline V gene encodes CDR1 SGHTA and CDR2 FQGNSA. The CDR3 extends over 16 amino acids. The CDR3 loop reads CASSLRLGGTNYGYTF. CDR3 coding DNA: TGTGCCAGCAGCTTGCGACTTGGCGGGACTAACTATGGCTACACCTTC.

J is TRBJ1-2 and V is TRBV2; D is unclear. Per the germline V gene, CDR1 is SNHLY and CDR2 is FYNNEI. V was shortened by 4 bases and J by 4 bases, with 13 bases between the two germline ends. The CDR3 length is 14 residues. CDR3 bases: TGTGCCAGCAGTGTTGGCACGGAGTTCTATGGCTACACCTTC. Translating it yields CASSVGTEFYGYTF.

Here the CDR3 DNA reads TGTGCCAGCAGCTTAGATCGAACTGGGGGACAGCAAGAGACCCAGTACTTC. This translates into CASSLDRTGGQQETQYF. This chain joins TRBV11-2 and TRBJ2-5; 7 bases agree with TRBD1. In germline, CDR1 is SGHAT, CDR2 FQNNGV. The CDR3 spans 17 residues. J lost 2 bases, V lost 0 bases, and 9 bases had no gene match. The whole variable domain, filled in from reference TRBV11-2 and TRBJ2-5, reads EAGVAQSPRYKIIEKRQSVAFWCNPISGHATLYWYQQILGQGPKLLIQFQNNGVVDDSQLPKDRFSAERLKGVDSTLKIQPAKLEDSAVYLCASSLDRTGGQQETQYFGPGTRLLVL.

This clone was seen more than once but under ten times. The chain recombines TRBV9 with TRBJ2-3; TRBD2 matches at 12 bases. The V gene's germline CDR1 is SGDLS and CDR2 YYNGEE. V dropped 4 bases and J dropped 4; count of bases not matched to a gene: 28. The CDR3 sequence is 23 residues long. The CDR3 nucleotides read TGTGCCAGCAGCCCGACTAGCGGGAGTTTGGGCTCTGCGGTGCACCCCGGGGCAGATACGCAGTATTTT. Translating it yields CASSPTSGSLGSAVHPGADTQYF.

The table lists this clone with a few counts. The chain is built from TRBV4-1 and TRBJ1-4, with 8 nucleotides matching TRBD1. The length of the CDR3 is 15 residues. With 1 base clipped from V and 4 bases from J, the junction kept 2 bases outside the gene matches. Germline V gene sequence: CDR1 MGHRA, CDR2 YSYEKL. CDR3 sequence: CASSQGGQVNEKLFF. CDR3 nucleotide sequence: TGCGCCAGCAGCCAAGGGGGACAGGTTAATGAAAAACTGTTTTTT.

This clone was observed once. The chain employs TRBV28 and TRBJ1-5; D uncertain. V was trimmed by 3 bases and J by 3 bases, leaving 9 bases between them. The length of the CDR3 is 14 residues. CDR1 and CDR2 (germline): MDHEN, SYDVKM. The CDR3 spells CASSFGGTNQPQHF. The CDR3 DNA follows: TGTGCCAGCAGTTTCGGCGGCACCAATCAGCCCCAGCATTTT.

This clone occurred a few times. The chain couples TRBV5-1 to TRBJ1-2; D not resolved. This CDR3 spans 14 amino acids. Between the trimmed V and J ends, which lost 4 bases and 4 bases, there was a span of 14 bases. Per the germline V gene, CDR1 is SGHRS and CDR2 is YFSETQ. CDR3 nucleotide sequence: TGCGCCAGCAGCCTGAGCCCAACGCCCTATGGCTACACCTTC. This translates into CASSLSPTPYGYTF.

This chain uses TRBV7-8 with TRBJ1-5; perhaps TRBD1 as D (5 bases). V was shortened by 5 bases and J by 5 bases, with 22 bases between the two germline ends. The CDR3 extends over 17 amino acids. Per the germline V gene, CDR1 is SGHVS and CDR2 is FQNEAQ. The CDR3 region has the DNA TGTGCCAGCAGCCCGAGGGCAACTTGGGCGGGGGATCAGCCCCAGCATTTT. Translated, it gives CASSPRATWAGDQPQHF.

The genes are TRBV7-3 and TRBJ2-5, with D uncertain. The V and J ends lost 5 bases and 0 bases respectively, with 7 bases between them. Per the germline V gene, CDR1 is SGHTA and CDR2 is FQGTGA. This CDR3 comprises 13 residues. CDR3 in DNA: TGTGCCAGCAGCCCCTCGTACCAAGAGACCCAGTACTTC. Translating gives CASSPSYQETQYF.

This chain links TRBV10-3 with TRBJ1-1, with D tentatively TRBD1 (5 bases). This CDR3 has 14 amino acids. Trimming left V 4 bases short and J 3 bases short, with 12 bases between. Germline assignment: CDR1 ENHRY and CDR2 SYGVKD. This CDR3 reads CAISGAQGYTEAFF. The CDR3 region has the DNA TGTGCCATCAGTGGGGCGCAGGGTTACACTGAAGCTTTCTTT.

The gene calls are TRBV19 and TRBJ1-1; 8 bases fit TRBD1. Germline V gene lookup returns CDR1 LNHDA and CDR2 SQIVND (reference sequence). The V segment lost 5 bases and the J segment 1 base; nucleotides outside the gene matches: 9. The CDR3 extends over 16 amino acids. The CDR3 coding sequence is TGTGCCAGTAGTGACTACAGGGGGGCGACGAACACTGAAGCTTTCTTT. This gives the protein CASSDYRGATNTEAFF.

V is TRBV5-1 and J is TRBJ2-1, with D hard to call. The V end was cut by 1 base, the J end by 6 bases, with 11 bases between. The CDR3 loop spans 14 amino acids. CDR1 and CDR2 (germline): SGHRS, YFSETQ. This CDR3 reads CASSLNSLANEQFF. CDR3 coding DNA: TGCGCCAGCAGCTTGAACAGCCTCGCCAATGAGCAGTTCTTC.

As DNA, the CDR3 is TGTGCCAGCGGGTGGGGGGATAATTCACCCCTCCACTTT. This translates into CASGWGDNSPLHF. The chain has TRBV7-3 and TRBJ1-6; a possible D gene is TRBD1 (5 bases). The CDR3 sequence is 13 residues long. Germline V lookup: CDR1 SGHTA, CDR2 FQGTGA. The V gene lost 8 bases and the J gene lost 5 bases, with 10 bases spanning the gap.

In its sample, this clone was seen once. J is TRBJ2-1 and V is TRBV7-9, with TRBD2 matching over 9 bases. In germline, CDR1 is SEHNR, CDR2 FQNEAQ (reference sequence). The CDR3 has 16 amino acids. V trimming: 8 bases; J trimming: 7 bases; junction bases outside the gene matches: 15. CDR3 DNA: TGTGCCAGCGGAAGGGGGGGTAGCGGGAGCTCGAATGAGCAGTTCTTC. Translated, it gives CASGRGGSGSSNEQFF.

The chain is built from TRBV4-1 and TRBJ1-2; 8 bases are a match to TRBD1. Germline V CDR1 and CDR2: MGHRA, YSYEKL. Germline trimming cut 3 bases from V and 2 bases from J; bases unmatched to any gene: 11. The CDR3 totals 17 residues. The CDR3 loop reads CASSQMDRASPNYGYTF. CDR3 bases: TGCGCCAGCAGCCAGATGGACAGGGCCTCACCCAACTATGGCTACACCTTC.

The V call is TRBV12-3 or TRBV12-4, the J call TRBJ2-7, with TRBD1 identical over 7 bases. The V and J ends lost 6 bases and 4 bases, in that order; junction bases with no gene match: 3. This CDR3 spans 12 amino acids. The CDR3 region is CASSLQGYEQYF. CDR3 DNA: TGTGCCAGCAGCCTACAGGGGTACGAGCAGTACTTC.